The 16 T cell receptor beta chains below come from one sample, sequenced in a study of T cell clonality in common variable immunodeficiency. Findings of the study overall: Common variable immunodeficiency TCR beta sequences reportedly had fewer deletions and N-nucleotide insertions.

Antigens of these TCRs are unknown. Assay used: immunoSEQ multiplex PCR; TCRdb lists only in-frame clones, some missing. The table lists about 34,000 clones, with no singletons. Sequenced sample: peripheral blood mononuclear cells. The origin of the receptors is a human donor with common variable immunodeficiency.

About this clone itself: The CDR3 end is not reached by the read, which stops 3 residues before it; the germline J gene fills it in. This sequence joins TRBV20-1 and TRBJ1-2, with D hard to call. V was clipped by 2 bases and J by 1 base, with 17 bases between them. The CDR3 has 16 amino acids. CDR1 is DFQATT and CDR2 is SNEGSKA in the germline V gene (reference sequence). The sequenced part of the CDR3 DNA is TGCAGTGCTAGAACCGTCTCTAGGCAGAATAACTATGGC. This codes for CSARTVSRQNNYG. The complete CDR3 sequence is CSARTVSRQNNYGYTF.

Only a few counts were recorded for this clone. The observed sequence ends 3 residues before the CDR3 terminus, with the missing tail filled in from the germline J gene. This rearrangement joins TRBV6-2 or TRBV6-3 to TRBJ2-7, with a tentative D call TRBD1 (6 bases). Trimming shortened V by 9 bases and J by 0 bases, and 12 bases separated the two germline ends. CDR1 and CDR2 (germline): MNHEY, SVGEGT. This CDR3 has 13 residues. CDR3 DNA, as far as it was read: TGTGCCAGTTGGGACACACTCTCCTACGAG. This sequence encodes CASWDTLSYE. The whole CDR3 protein reads CASWDTLSYEQYF.

As to this clone: The CDR3 is cut off 3 residues early in the read; its end comes from the germline J gene. The chain joins TRBV7-9 to TRBJ1-4; D uncertain. CDR1 is SEHNR, CDR2 FQNEAQ, per germline (reference sequence). This CDR3 has 12 amino acids. V lost 5 bases and J lost 7, with 8 bases in between. CDR3 loop: CASSHNTEKLFF. Partial CDR3 DNA: TGTGCCAGCAGCCATAACACTGAAAAA.

On this clone: The read comes to an end 3 residues before the CDR3 does, leaving the germline J gene to fill in the end. This rearrangement joins TRBV11-2 to TRBJ2-7; 7 nucleotides line up with TRBD1. The CDR3 length is 14 residues. In germline, CDR1 is SGHAT, CDR2 FQNNGV. Unmatched junction bases numbered 4, after V lost 5 bases and J lost 0 bases. The sequenced part of the CDR3 DNA is TGTGCCAGCAGCGCCGGGACAGCCTCCTACGAG. It encodes CASSAGTASYE. The whole CDR3 sequence is CASSAGTASYEQYF.

This clone has a count of ten or more. The CDR3: CASSARGGQYSYNSPLHF. The covered CDR3 bases are TGTGCCAGCAGCGCCCGAGGGGGACAATACTCCTATAATTCACCC. The gene calls are TRBV2 and TRBJ1-6, with D maybe TRBD1 (6 bases). With the read ending 3 residues before the CDR3 end, the germline J gene is used to fill in that end. CDR3 size: 18 residues. Deletions cut 6 bases from V and 0 bases from J, with 18 bases between. Germline CDR1 is SNHLY and CDR2 is FYNNEI.

A word on this clone: The CDR3 is cut off 3 residues early in the read; its end comes from the germline J gene. V and J are TRBV5-6 and TRBJ2-7; TRBD1 aligns across 12 bases. Unmatched junction bases numbered 4, after V lost 3 bases and J lost 3 bases. The CDR3 spans 15 residues. CDR1 and CDR2 (germline): SGHDT, YYEEEE. CDR3 region: CASSWGTGGVYEQYF. Incomplete CDR3 DNA: TGTGCCAGCAGCTGGGGGACAGGGGGCGTCTACGAG.

This clone has ten or more counts. The sequenced CDR3 bases are TGCGCCAGCAGCCGACCCAACTCCGGGACAGGCACAGATACG. Translated: CASSRPNSGTGTDT. The CDR3 reads in full as CASSRPNSGTGTDTQYF. J is TRBJ2-3 and V is TRBV5-1; 7 positions agree with TRBD1. The missing CDR3 end, 3 residues past where the read stops, is filled in from the germline J gene. The V gene end was trimmed by 4 bases and the J gene end by 1 base; junction bases not matched to a gene: 12. Germline CDR1 and CDR2: SGHRS and YFSETQ. CDR3 length equals 17 residues.

With respect to this clone: Read data end 3 residues before the CDR3 end; the end is taken from the germline J gene. This chain joins TRBV2 and TRBJ2-5; 8 bases are a match to TRBD2. Germline loops: CDR1 SNHLY, CDR2 FYNNEI. The CDR3 loop spans 17 amino acids. V trimming: 10 bases; J trimming: 4 bases; junction bases outside the gene matches: 20. The CDR3 loop reads CAKQTRLAGTPRETQYF. CDR3 bases read: TGTGCCAAGCAAACTAGATTAGCGGGAACCCCCAGAGAGACC.

This clone was recorded at least ten times. Sequencing ends 3 residues short of the CDR3 end; the germline J gene provides the rest. The genes are TRBV5-1 and TRBJ1-4; D unresolved. Per the germline V gene, CDR1 is SGHRS and CDR2 is YFSETQ. The V gene lost 1 base and the J gene lost 2 bases, with 15 bases spanning the gap. There are 17 residues in the CDR3. CDR3 DNA (partial): TGCGCCAGCAGCTTGTCGGGGTCCGTGGGGACTAATGAAAAA. As protein: CASSLSGSVGTNEK. The CDR3, in full, reads CASSLSGSVGTNEKLFF.

This clone was seen more than once but under ten times. The CDR3 end is not reached by the read, which stops 3 residues before it; the germline J gene fills it in. The rearrangement uses TRBV7-3 and TRBJ1-2; 7 bases are shared with TRBD1. Germline V gene data show CDR1 as SGHTA and CDR2 as FQGTGA. The CDR3 loop spans 15 amino acids. V shed 0 bases and J 0 bases; nucleotides not matched to a gene: 1. The part of the CDR3 DNA that was read is TGTGCCAGCAGCTTAACAGGGGGCTCTAACTATGGC. Translation gives CASSLTGGSNYG. The full CDR3 sequence reads CASSLTGGSNYGYTF.

This clone appeared many times. The read falls 3 residues short of the CDR3 end, and the missing part is taken from the germline J gene. The chain has TRBV5-1 and TRBJ2-5; 11 positions agree with TRBD2. The length of the CDR3 is 15 residues. CDR1 is SGHRS and CDR2 is YFSETQ in the germline V gene. V lost 3 bases and J lost 2; bases outside the gene matches: 3. The CDR3 DNA, read in part, is TGCGCCAGCAGCTGGGGGACTAGCGGACAAGAGACC. Translating gives CASSWGTSGQET. The entire CDR3 protein is CASSWGTSGQETQYF.

This clone was observed at least ten times. Read data end 3 residues before the CDR3 end; the end is taken from the germline J gene. The rearrangement links TRBV28 to TRBJ1-1; 7 positions agree with TRBD1. This CDR3 comprises 14 residues. CDR1 is MDHEN and CDR2 is SYDVKM in the germline V gene. The part of the CDR3 DNA that was read is TGTGCCAGCAGGCTGCCAGGGACAGTTTATAAA. This sequence encodes CASRLPGTVYK. The CDR3 reads in full as CASRLPGTVYKAFF.

This clone was detected a few times. From the germline J gene comes the end of the CDR3, since the read stops 3 residues before it. V and J are TRBV2 and TRBJ2-1, with 7 positions matching TRBD2. V lost 5 bases, J lost 2 bases, and 9 bases stayed unmatched. Germline CDR1 and CDR2: SNHLY and FYNNEI. The CDR3 is 16 residues long. The CDR3 loop reads CASSLSIGGTYNEQFF. The covered CDR3 bases are TGTGCCAGCAGTTTAAGCATCGGGGGGACCTACAATGAG.

This clone was seen many times. The part of the CDR3 DNA that was read is TGCGCCAGCAGCTTGGGGACAGTCAATTCACCC. Translation gives CASSLGTVNSP. The complete CDR3 reads CASSLGTVNSPLHF. This rearrangement joins TRBV5-1 to TRBJ1-6; D may be TRBD1 (6 bases). Coverage ceases 3 residues before the CDR3 finishes, and the germline J gene fills in the end. The CDR3 has 14 residues. Per germline, CDR1 SGHRS and CDR2 YFSETQ. The germline V and J ends were trimmed by 0 bases and 7 bases, with 8 bases remaining between them.

This clone was counted between two and nine times. The read ends 3 residues early relative to the CDR3; the germline J gene fills the gap. The chain uses TRBV7-9 and TRBJ1-2; possible D gene TRBD1, 6 bases. Per the germline V gene, CDR1 is SEHNR and CDR2 is FQNEAQ (reference sequence). The CDR3 runs to 13 residues. V lost 5 bases and J 7 bases, leaving 14 bases between the germline ends. This CDR3 is CASSLRQEGGYTF. Incomplete CDR3 DNA: TGTGCCAGCAGCCTTAGACAGGAAGGTGGC.

This clone was observed a handful of times. An end of the junction does not agree with germline; a read error may underlie this. With the read ending 3 residues before the CDR3 end, the germline J gene is used to fill in that end. The chain has TRBV6-2 or TRBV6-3 and TRBJ2-7; the D is unclear. The CDR3 is made up of 12 amino acids. Germline V gene sequence: CDR1 MNHEY, CDR2 SVGEGT. CDR3 sequence: CASSNSRNEQYF. Partial CDR3 DNA: TGTGCCAGCAGTAACTCGCGGAACGAG.